There are a few counts of the clone carrying this TCR beta chain. Its antigen remains unidentified. Trimming removed 2 bases from V and 0 bases from J, with 9 bases in between. Germline-derived CDR1 and CDR2 are SGHDT and YYEEEE. This CDR3 is built from 16 residues. The data were obtained in a study of cytomegalovirus exposure and HLA in healthy donors. The PCR contained 60 Vbeta and 13 Jbeta primers. Generated by immunoSEQ multiplex PCR, the TCRdb table keeps only in-frame clones and is missing some. Of about 96,000 clones listed, roughly 74% are singletons. Study observations and caveats: Most CMV-associated TCR beta chains were later found to appear HLA-restricted.

Every donor was a healthy person donating bone marrow. The sequence was collected from a female donor in good health and CMV-seropositive. V and J are TRBV5-6 and TRBJ2-6; D is unclear. The specimen was PBMCs. The CDR3 DNA reads as TGTGCCAGCAGCTTTAGACAAACCTCTGGGGCCAACGTCCTGACTTTC. Translation gives CASSFRQTSGANVLTF. The complete variable domain, with remaining parts taken from reference TRBV5-6 and TRBJ2-6, reads DAGVTQSPTHLIKTRGQQVTLRCSPKSGHDTVSWYQQALGQGPQFIFQYYEEEERQRGNFPDRFSGHQFPNYSSELNVNALLLGDSALYLCASSFRQTSGANVLTFGAGSRLTVL.